The rows below give T cell receptor beta chains drawn from one sample of a study of cytomegalovirus exposure and HLA in healthy donors. TCRdb keeps only in-frame clones here, not all; method: immunoSEQ multiplex PCR. In the table there are more than 150,000 clones, around 78% of which are singletons. Sequencing was performed on PBMCs. All receptors come from a young man in good health and CMV-seronegative. Both conserved end residues are part of each CDR3.

TRBV5-1 | CASRDSLNTEAFF
TRBV5-1 | CASRPPGVGNYGYTF
TRBV10-3 | CAISDSNNQPQHF
TRBV5-1 | CATRTSGGSYEQYF
TRBV28 | CASSLRAGMNTEAFF
TRBV30 | CACLQGGYGYTF
TRBV13 | CASSFSREGPEQYF
TRBV30 | CAWSVQANTEAFF
TRBV2 | CASSEGDRGTPPGVVPGELFF
TRBV28 | CASSYRQGETQYF
TRBV10-3 | CAITGQGGTNGYTF
TRBV15 | CATSIRDFQETQYF